Listed below are T cell receptor beta chains from one sample, sequenced in a study of response to subunit inactivated influenza vaccine. Each CDR3 protein is one row after TCRdb ran MiXCR on the RT-PCR reads. The table has 500,000 or so distinct CDR3 sequences, more than 15% seen once. Sample: CD4+ T cells sorted from PBMCs, taken roughly 24 months after vaccination. The receptor set was obtained from a man aged 45-69 years who received an inactivated influenza vaccine. Both conserved end residues are part of each CDR3. D genes are given only for firm matches. Some rows mark clone size as missing; the rest say once, few, many or name a class of expanded clone.

>TRBJ1-5|-|TRBV6-1|few
CASSGGVGNQPQHF
TGTGCCAGTTCAGGAGGAGTCGGCAATCAGCCCCAGCATTTT
>TRBJ2-1|-|TRBV6-2/TRBV6-3|few
CASSYGGNEQFF
TGTGCCAGCAGTTACGGAGGAAATGAGCAGTTCTTC
>TRBJ2-1|-|TRBV18|few
CASSPGPMINEQFF
TGTGCCAGCTCACCAGGACCGATGATTAATGAGCAGTTCTTC
>TRBJ2-7|-|TRBV3-1|few
CASSPTTGYGQYF
TGTGCCAGCAGCCCCACGACAGGATATGGGCAGTACTTC
>TRBJ2-5|-|TRBV7-9|-
CASSLGQRVETQYF
TGTGCCAGCAGCTTAGGACAGAGGGTAGAGACCCAGTACTTC
>TRBJ1-1|-|TRBV12-3/TRBV12-4|many
CASSLAAGLGAFF
TGTGCCAGCAGTTTAGCGGCGGGACTCGGAGCTTTCTTT
>TRBJ2-7|TRBD2|TRBV12-3/TRBV12-4|-
CASSSRSSGSKYEQYF
TGTGCCAGCAGTTCCAGGTCTAGCGGGAGCAAGTACGAGCAGTACTTC
>TRBJ2-5|-|TRBV7-9|-
CASSFGETLKETQYF
TGTGCCAGCAGCTTCGGGGAGACCCTAAAAGAGACCCAGTACTTC
>TRBJ2-3|-|TRBV3-1|-
CASSQRTGGGPTDTQYF
TGTGCCAGCAGCCAGAGAACAGGTGGGGGGCCCACAGATACGCAGTATTTT
>TRBJ2-3|TRBD2|TRBV18|few
CASRTSGVPTDTQYF
TGTGCCAGCCGGACTAGCGGGGTTCCGACAGATACGCAGTATTTT
>TRBJ2-1|TRBD1|TRBV28|-
CASTAAGTGINEQFF
TGTGCCAGCACCGCGGCCGGGACAGGGATAAATGAGCAGTTCTTC
>TRBJ2-3|-|TRBV5-5|few
CASSFEAGSTDTQYF
TGTGCCAGCAGCTTTGAGGCGGGATCCACAGATACGCAGTATTTT
>TRBJ2-3|-|TRBV7-9|-
CASSLVFSGVADTQYF
TGTGCCAGCAGCTTAGTCTTCTCGGGGGTGGCAGATACGCAGTATTTT
>TRBJ1-1|-|TRBV7-2|-
CASRVAQAGLEAFF
TGTGCCAGCAGAGTTGCACAGGCCGGGCTTGAAGCTTTCTTT
>TRBJ2-3|TRBD1|TRBV27|many
CASSSMTGLDNYGGASTDTQYF
TGTGCCAGCAGTTCCATGACAGGGCTCGACAATTATGGCGGCGCTAGCACAGATACGCAGTATTTT
>TRBJ2-1|TRBD2|TRBV7-8|few
CASSRRALAGGPLDEQFF
TGTGCCAGCAGCCGAAGGGCACTAGCGGGGGGGCCTCTGGATGAGCAGTTCTTC
>TRBJ2-1|-|TRBV10-3|-
CAISESGQSSYNEQFF
TGTGCCATCAGTGAGTCAGGCCAGAGCTCCTACAATGAGCAGTTCTTC
>TRBJ1-1|TRBD1|TRBV12-3/TRBV12-4|many
CASSLVGTGAAEAFF
TGTGCCAGCAGTTTAGTCGGGACAGGGGCCGCTGAAGCTTTCTTT
>TRBJ2-7|-|TRBV5-1|many
CASSWDGSSYEQYF
TGCGCCAGCAGCTGGGACGGAAGCTCCTACGAGCAGTACTTC
>TRBJ2-1|TRBD2|TRBV7-8|-
CASSGTSGTFYNEQFF
TGTGCCAGCAGCGGAACGAGCGGGACTTTCTACAATGAGCAGTTCTTC
>TRBJ2-5|-|TRBV7-9|-
CASSPSGDSETQYF
TGTGCCAGCAGCCCATCAGGAGATTCGGAGACCCAGTACTTC
>TRBJ2-1|-|TRBV4-2|-
CASSPLRGDSYNEQFF
TGTGCCAGCAGTCCTCTCAGGGGCGACTCCTACAATGAGCAGTTCTTC
>TRBJ2-4|TRBD1|TRBV18|-
CASSPPMRTGKNIQYF
TGTGCCAGCTCACCACCGATGAGGACAGGGAAAAACATTCAGTACTTC
>TRBJ1-6|-|TRBV20-1|-
CSARRGHGNSPLHF
TGCAGTGCCAGAAGGGGCCACGGGAATTCACCCCTCCACTTT
>TRBJ1-1|-|TRBV27|-
CASSYWGATEAFF
TGTGCCAGCAGTTATTGGGGTGCCACTGAAGCTTTCTTT
>TRBJ2-1|TRBD1|TRBV29-1|few
CSVRDRSYNEQFF
TGCAGCGTCCGGGACAGGTCCTACAATGAGCAGTTCTTC
>TRBJ1-2|-|TRBV19|few
CASSIDLTYGYTF
TGTGCCAGTAGTATAGACCTTACCTATGGCTACACCTTC
>TRBJ1-1|-|TRBV11-2|few
CASSTNGGQTEAFF
TGTGCCAGCAGCACAAATGGGGGGCAGACTGAAGCTTTCTTT
>TRBJ2-2|TRBD1|TRBV28|-
CASSFRDRVTGELFF
TGTGCCAGCAGTTTCCGGGACAGGGTCACCGGGGAGCTGTTTTTT
>TRBJ1-5|-|TRBV3-1|few
CASSPTRNQPQHF
TGTGCCAGCAGCCCCACACGCAATCAGCCCCAGCATTTT
>TRBJ2-3|TRBD2|TRBV4-3|few
CASSQELAGGFYSTDTQYF
TGCGCCAGCAGCCAAGAACTAGCGGGGGGGTTTTATTCAACAGATACGCAGTATTTT
>TRBJ2-3|-|TRBV29-1|-
CSVEVGQSLTDTQYF
TGCAGCGTTGAAGTGGGCCAGTCTCTCACAGATACGCAGTATTTT
>TRBJ1-5|TRBD1|TRBV6-1|-
CASSEYLGTERGLLPQHF
TGTGCCAGCAGTGAATATCTTGGCACTGAGAGGGGGCTATTGCCCCAGCATTTT
>TRBJ2-1|TRBD2|TRBV7-9|few
CASRPPGEGAREFF
TGTGCCAGCAGACCACCCGGGGAGGGAGCCAGGGAGTTCTTC
>TRBJ2-5|-|TRBV10-2|-
CASSESWQGETQYF
TGCGCCAGCAGTGAGTCGTGGCAGGGCGAGACCCAGTACTTC
>TRBJ2-7|-|TRBV25-1|few
CASSLADPYEQYF
TGTGCCAGCAGTTTAGCGGATCCCTACGAGCAGTACTTC
>TRBJ1-2|TRBD1|TRBV19|-
CASSPRDRGRSTF
TGTGCCAGTAGTCCACGGGACAGGGGGCGCAGCACCTTC
>TRBJ2-1|TRBD1|TRBV7-9|few
CASSLRGQGLYNEQFF
TGTGCCAGCAGCTTGCGAGGACAGGGGTTGTACAATGAGCAGTTCTTC
>TRBJ2-7|TRBD2|TRBV20-1|few
CSARLAVVSEQYF
TGCAGTGCTAGACTAGCGGTCGTTAGCGAGCAGTACTTC
>TRBJ2-2|-|TRBV20-1|-
CSASTPPWRELFF
TGCAGTGCTAGTACGCCCCCCTGGCGGGAGCTGTTTTTT
>TRBJ2-1|-|TRBV6-2/TRBV6-3|-
CASSTPTGFSYNEQFF
TGTGCCAGCAGTACCCCTACAGGATTTTCCTACAATGAGCAGTTCTTC
>TRBJ2-7|-|TRBV7-2|-
CASSLPGRIYEQYF
TGTGCCAGCAGCTTACCGGGACGGATCTACGAGCAGTACTTC
>TRBJ2-7|-|TRBV29-1|few
CSVGRDNYEQYF
TGCAGCGTTGGCCGGGACAACTACGAGCAGTACTTC
>TRBJ2-4|-|TRBV4-3|few
CASSQDFIAKNIQYF
TGCGCCAGCAGCCAAGATTTTATAGCCAAAAACATTCAGTACTTC
>TRBJ1-1|-|TRBV5-4|few
CASSLARALIQEAFF
TGTGCCAGCAGCTTGGCTCGGGCGCTCATCCAAGAGGCTTTCTTT
>TRBJ1-6|-|TRBV5-1|-
CASSLATANNSPLHF
TGCGCCAGCAGCTTGGCTACGGCAAATAATTCACCCCTCCACTTT
>TRBJ1-4|-|TRBV5-1|few
CASSLESSTNEKLFF
TGCGCCAGCAGCTTGGAAAGTTCAACTAATGAAAAACTGTTTTTT
>TRBJ2-1|TRBD2|TRBV7-8|few
CASSPGAGGGIYNEQFF
TGTGCCAGCAGCCCCGGGGCAGGCGGGGGGATTTACAATGAGCAGTTCTTC
>TRBJ2-3|-|TRBV4-2|once
CASSQGSESTDTQYF
TGTGCCAGCAGCCAAGGTAGCGAAAGCACAGATACGCAGTATTTT
>TRBJ2-3|TRBD2|TRBV10-3|-
CAIRTSGNTDTQYF
TGTGCCATCAGGACTAGCGGGAACACAGATACGCAGTATTTT
>TRBJ1-2|-|TRBV20-1|few
CSARGQGEGNYGYTF
TGCAGTGCTAGGGGTCAGGGCGAGGGGAACTATGGCTACACCTTC
>TRBJ2-7|TRBD1|TRBV19|-
CASSTAGGSYEQYF
TGTGCCAGTAGTACGGCAGGGGGTAGCTACGAGCAGTACTTC